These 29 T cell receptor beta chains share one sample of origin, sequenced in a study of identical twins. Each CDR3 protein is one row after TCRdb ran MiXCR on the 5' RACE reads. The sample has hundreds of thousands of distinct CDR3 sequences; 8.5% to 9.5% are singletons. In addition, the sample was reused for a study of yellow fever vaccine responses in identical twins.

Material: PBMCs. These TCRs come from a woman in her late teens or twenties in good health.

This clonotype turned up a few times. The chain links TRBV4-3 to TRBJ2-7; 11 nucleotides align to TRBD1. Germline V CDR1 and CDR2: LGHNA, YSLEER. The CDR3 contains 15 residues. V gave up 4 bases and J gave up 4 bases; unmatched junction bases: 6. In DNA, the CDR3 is TGCGCCAGCAGCCCATACCGGGACAGGGGGTACGAGCAGTACTTC. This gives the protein CASSPYRDRGYEQYF.

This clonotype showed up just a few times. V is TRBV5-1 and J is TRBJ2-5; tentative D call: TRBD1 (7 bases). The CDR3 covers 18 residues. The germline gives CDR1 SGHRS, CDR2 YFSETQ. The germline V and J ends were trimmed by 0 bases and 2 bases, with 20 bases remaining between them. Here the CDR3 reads CASSLGWRGHHPQETQYF. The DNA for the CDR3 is TGCGCCAGCAGCTTGGGGTGGAGGGGGCATCACCCACAAGAGACCCAGTACTTC.

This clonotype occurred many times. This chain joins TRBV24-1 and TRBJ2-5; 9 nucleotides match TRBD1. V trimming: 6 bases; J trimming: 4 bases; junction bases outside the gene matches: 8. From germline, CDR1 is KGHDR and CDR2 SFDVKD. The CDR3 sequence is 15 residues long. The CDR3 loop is CATSYGTGGIETQYF. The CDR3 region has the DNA TGTGCCACCAGTTATGGAACAGGGGGCATAGAGACCCAGTACTTC.

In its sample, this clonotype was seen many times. The CDR3 nucleotides read TGTGCCAGCAACACGATAGCCAAAAACATTCAGTACTTC. Translating it yields CASNTIAKNIQYF. V usage is TRBV28 and J usage is TRBJ2-4; D remains ambiguous. The V end was cut by 7 bases, the J end by 0 bases, with 7 bases between. The germline V gene has CDR1 MDHEN and CDR2 SYDVKM. CDR3 length equals 13 residues.

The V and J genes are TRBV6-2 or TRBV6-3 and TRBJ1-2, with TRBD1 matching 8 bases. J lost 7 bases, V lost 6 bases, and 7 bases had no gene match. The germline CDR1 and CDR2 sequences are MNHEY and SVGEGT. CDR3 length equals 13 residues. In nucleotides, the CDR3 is TGTGCCAGCAGAATTGGGACAGGCTCTGGCTACACCTTC. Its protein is CASRIGTGSGYTF.

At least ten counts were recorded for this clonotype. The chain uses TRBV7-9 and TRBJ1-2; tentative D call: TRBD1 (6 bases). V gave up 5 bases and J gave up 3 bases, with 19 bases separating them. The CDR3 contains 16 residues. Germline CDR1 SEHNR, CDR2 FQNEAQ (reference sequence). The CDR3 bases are TGTGCCAGCAGCCACCTGGGGGGCGCGATGCACTATGGCTACACCTTC. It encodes CASSHLGGAMHYGYTF.

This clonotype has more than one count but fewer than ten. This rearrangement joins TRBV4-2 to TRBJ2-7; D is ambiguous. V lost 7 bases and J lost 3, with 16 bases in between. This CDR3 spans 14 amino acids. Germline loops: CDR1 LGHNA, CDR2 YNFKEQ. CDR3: CASTPQDGYYEQYF. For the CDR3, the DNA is TGTGCCAGCACGCCTCAGGACGGATACTACGAGCAGTACTTC.

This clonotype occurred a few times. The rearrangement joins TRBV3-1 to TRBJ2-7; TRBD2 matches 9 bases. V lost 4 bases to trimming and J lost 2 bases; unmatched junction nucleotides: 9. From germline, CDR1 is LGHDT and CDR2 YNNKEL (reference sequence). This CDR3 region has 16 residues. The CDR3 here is CASSRAGGVGTYEQYF. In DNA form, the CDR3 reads TGTGCCAGCAGCCGAGCGGGGGGCGTTGGCACCTACGAGCAGTACTTC.

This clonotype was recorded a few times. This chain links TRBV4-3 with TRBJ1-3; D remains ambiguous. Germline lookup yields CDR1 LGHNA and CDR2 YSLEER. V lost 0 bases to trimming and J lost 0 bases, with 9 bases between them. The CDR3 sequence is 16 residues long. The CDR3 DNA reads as TGCGCCAGCAGCCAAGATCAACCTGGCTCTGGAAACACCATATATTTT. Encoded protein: CASSQDQPGSGNTIYF.

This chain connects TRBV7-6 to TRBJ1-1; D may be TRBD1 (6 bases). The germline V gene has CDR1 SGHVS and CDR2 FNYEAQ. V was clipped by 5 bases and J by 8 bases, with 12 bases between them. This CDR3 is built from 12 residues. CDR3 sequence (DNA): TGTGCCAGCAGCGCCAACAGGGAAGAAGCTTTCTTT. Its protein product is CASSANREEAFF.

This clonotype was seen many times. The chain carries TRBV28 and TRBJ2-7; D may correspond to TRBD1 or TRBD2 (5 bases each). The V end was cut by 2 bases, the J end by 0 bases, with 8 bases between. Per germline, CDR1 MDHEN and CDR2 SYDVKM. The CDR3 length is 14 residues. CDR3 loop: CASSLQGDSYEQYF. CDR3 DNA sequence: TGTGCCAGCAGTTTACAGGGAGACTCCTACGAGCAGTACTTC. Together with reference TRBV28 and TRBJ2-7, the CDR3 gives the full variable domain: DVKVTQSSRYLVKRTGEKVFLECVQDMDHENMFWYRQDPGLGLRLIYFSYDVKMKEKGDIPEGYSVSREKKERFSLILESASTNQTSMYLCASSLQGDSYEQYFGPGTRLTVT.

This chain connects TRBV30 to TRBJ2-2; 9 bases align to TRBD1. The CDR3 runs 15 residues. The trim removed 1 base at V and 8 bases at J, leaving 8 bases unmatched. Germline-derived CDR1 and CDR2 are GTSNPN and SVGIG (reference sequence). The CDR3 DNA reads TGTGCCTGGAGTGGACAGGGGGTAGGAGCTGGGGAGCTGTTTTTT. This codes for CAWSGQGVGAGELFF.

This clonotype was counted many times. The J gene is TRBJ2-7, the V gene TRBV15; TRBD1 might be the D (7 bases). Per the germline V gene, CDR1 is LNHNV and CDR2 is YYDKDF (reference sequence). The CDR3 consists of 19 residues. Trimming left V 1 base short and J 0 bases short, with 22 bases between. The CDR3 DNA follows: TGTGCCACCAGCAGAGTAGGGGGCCCATGGGAGGAGACCTCCTACGAGCAGTACTTC. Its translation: CATSRVGGPWEETSYEQYF.

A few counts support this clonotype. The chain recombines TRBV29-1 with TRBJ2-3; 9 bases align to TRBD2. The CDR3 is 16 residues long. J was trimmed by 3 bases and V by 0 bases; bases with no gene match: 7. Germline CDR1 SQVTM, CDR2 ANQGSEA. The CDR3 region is CSVEEVAGDRTDTQYF. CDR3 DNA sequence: TGCAGCGTTGAAGAGGTAGCGGGAGACCGGACAGATACGCAGTATTTT.

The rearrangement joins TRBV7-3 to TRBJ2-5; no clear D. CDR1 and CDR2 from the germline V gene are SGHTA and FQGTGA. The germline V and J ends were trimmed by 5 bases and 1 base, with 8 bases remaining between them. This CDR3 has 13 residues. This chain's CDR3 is CASSTQPQETQYF. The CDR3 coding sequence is TGTGCCAGCAGCACACAACCCCAAGAGACCCAGTACTTC. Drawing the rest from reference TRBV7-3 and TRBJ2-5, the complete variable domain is GAGVSQTPSNKVTEKGKYVELRCDPISGHTALYWYRQSLGQGPEFLIYFQGTGAADDSGLPNDRFFAVRPEGSVSTLKIQRTERGDSAVYLCASSTQPQETQYFGPGTRLLVL.

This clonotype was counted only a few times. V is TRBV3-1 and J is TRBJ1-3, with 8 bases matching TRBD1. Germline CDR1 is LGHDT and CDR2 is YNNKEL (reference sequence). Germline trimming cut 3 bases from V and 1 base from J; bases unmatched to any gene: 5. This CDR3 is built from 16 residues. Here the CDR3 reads CASSHLTGASGNTIYF. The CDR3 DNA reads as TGTGCCAGCAGCCATTTGACAGGGGCTTCTGGAAACACCATATATTTT. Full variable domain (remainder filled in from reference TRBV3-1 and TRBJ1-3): DTAVSQTPKYLVTQMGNDKSIKCEQNLGHDTMYWYKQDSKKFLKIMFSYNNKELIINETVPNRFSPKSPDKAHLNLHINSLELGDSAVYFCASSHLTGASGNTIYFGEGSWLTVV.

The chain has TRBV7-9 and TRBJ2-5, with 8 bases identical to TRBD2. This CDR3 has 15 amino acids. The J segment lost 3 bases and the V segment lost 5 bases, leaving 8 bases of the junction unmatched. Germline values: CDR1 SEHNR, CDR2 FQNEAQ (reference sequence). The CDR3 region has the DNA TGTGCCAGCAGCCCCCGCGGGGGGCCTAAAGAGACCCAGTACTTC. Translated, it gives CASSPRGGPKETQYF.

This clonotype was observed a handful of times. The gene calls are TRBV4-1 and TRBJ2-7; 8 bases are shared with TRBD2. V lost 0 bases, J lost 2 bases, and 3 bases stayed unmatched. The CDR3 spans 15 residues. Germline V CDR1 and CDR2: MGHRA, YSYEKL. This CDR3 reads CASSQETSGAYEQYF. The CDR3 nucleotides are TGCGCCAGCAGCCAAGAAACTAGCGGAGCCTACGAGCAGTACTTC.

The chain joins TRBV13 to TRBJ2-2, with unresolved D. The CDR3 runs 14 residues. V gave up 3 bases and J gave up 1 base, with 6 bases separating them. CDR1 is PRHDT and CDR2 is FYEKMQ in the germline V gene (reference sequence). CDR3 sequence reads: CASSFGMNTGELFF. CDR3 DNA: TGTGCCAGCAGCTTTGGAATGAACACCGGGGAGCTGTTTTTT.

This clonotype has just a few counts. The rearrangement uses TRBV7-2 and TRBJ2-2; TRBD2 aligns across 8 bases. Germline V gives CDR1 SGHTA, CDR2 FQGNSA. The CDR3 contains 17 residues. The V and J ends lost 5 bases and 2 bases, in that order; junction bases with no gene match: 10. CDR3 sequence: CASSPVFGTSNTGELFF. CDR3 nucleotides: TGTGCCAGCAGCCCAGTGTTTGGGACTAGTAACACCGGGGAGCTGTTTTTT.

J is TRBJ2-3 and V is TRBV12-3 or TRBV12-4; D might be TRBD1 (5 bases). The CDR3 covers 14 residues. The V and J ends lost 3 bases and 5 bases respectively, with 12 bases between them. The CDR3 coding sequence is TGTGCCAGCAGTTTTGGGGCAGGGATAGATACGCAGTATTTT. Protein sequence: CASSFGAGIDTQYF.

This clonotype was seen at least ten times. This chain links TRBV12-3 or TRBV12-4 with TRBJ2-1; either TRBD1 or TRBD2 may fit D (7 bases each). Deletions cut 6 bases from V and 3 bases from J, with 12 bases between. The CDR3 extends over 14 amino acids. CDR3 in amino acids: CASSQGGRYNEQFF. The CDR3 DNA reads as TGTGCCAGCAGCCAGGGGGGGCGCTACAATGAGCAGTTCTTC.

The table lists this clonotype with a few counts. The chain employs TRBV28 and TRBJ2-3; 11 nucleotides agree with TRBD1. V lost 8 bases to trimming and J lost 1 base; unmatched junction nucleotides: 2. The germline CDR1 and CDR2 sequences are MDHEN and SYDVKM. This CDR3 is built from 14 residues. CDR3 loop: CASRGQGGTDTQYF. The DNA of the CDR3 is TGTGCCAGCCGGGGACAGGGGGGCACAGATACGCAGTATTTT.

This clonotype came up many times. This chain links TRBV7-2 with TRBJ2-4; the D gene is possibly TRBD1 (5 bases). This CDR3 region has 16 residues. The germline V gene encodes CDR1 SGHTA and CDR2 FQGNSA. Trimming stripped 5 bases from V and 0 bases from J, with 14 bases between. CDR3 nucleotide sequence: TGTGCCAGCAGCCCTGGACAACTCCTAGCCAAAAACATTCAGTACTTC. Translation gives CASSPGQLLAKNIQYF.

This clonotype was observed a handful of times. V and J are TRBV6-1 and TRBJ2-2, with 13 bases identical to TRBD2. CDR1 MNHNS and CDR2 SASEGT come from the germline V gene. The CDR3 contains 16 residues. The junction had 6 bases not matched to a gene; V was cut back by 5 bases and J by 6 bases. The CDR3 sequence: CASSRTSGGISGELFF. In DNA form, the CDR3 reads TGTGCCAGCAGTAGGACTAGCGGGGGAATCTCCGGGGAGCTGTTTTTT.

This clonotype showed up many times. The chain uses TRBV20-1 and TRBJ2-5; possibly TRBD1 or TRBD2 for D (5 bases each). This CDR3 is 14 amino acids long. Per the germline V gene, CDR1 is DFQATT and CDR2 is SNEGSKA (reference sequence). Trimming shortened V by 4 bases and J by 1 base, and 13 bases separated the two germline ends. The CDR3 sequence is CSANRGPGQETQYF. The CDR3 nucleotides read TGCAGTGCTAACCGGGGACCCGGCCAAGAGACCCAGTACTTC.

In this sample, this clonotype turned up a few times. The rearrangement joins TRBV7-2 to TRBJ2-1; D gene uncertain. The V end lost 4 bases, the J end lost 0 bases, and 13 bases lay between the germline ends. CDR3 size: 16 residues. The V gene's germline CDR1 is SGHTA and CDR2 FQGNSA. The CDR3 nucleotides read TGTGCCAGCAGCTCCCGCCCCCTCAGCTCCTACAATGAGCAGTTCTTC. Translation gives CASSSRPLSSYNEQFF.

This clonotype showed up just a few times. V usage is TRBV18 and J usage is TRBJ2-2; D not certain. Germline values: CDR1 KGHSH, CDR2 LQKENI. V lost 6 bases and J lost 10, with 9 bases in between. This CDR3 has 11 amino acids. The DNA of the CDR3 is TGTGCCAGCTCTGAAACGGCGGAGCTGTTTTTT. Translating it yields CASSETAELFF. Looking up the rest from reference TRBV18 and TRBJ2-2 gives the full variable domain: NAGVMQNPRHLVRRRGQEARLRCSPMKGHSHVYWYRQLPEEGLKFMVYLQKENIIDESGMPKERFSAEFPKEGPSILRIQQVVRGDSAAYFCASSETAELFFGEGSRLTVL.

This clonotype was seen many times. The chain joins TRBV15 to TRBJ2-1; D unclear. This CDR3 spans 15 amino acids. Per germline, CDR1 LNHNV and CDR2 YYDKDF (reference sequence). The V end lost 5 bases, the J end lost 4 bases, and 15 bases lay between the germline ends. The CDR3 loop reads CATSQTLAFYNEQFF. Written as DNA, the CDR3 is TGTGCCACCAGCCAGACCCTGGCCTTTTACAATGAGCAGTTCTTC.